The T cell receptor beta chain under discussion was sequenced for a study of shared clonotypes between healthy human individuals. An assay was performed, and its level was deep. Several immunoSEQ plates held equal portions of the genomic DNA taken from each subset. Method: immunoSEQ multiplex PCR; TCRdb's copy keeps in-frame clones and lacks some. The sample carries nearly 2 million clones, roughly 94% recorded once. CD45RO-negative, CCR7-positively selected cells formed the naive CD8 fraction, excluding terminally differentiated effector memory CD45RA+ cells. Study-wide points: Represented diversity, genetic and exposure-history alike, was limited by few donors.

In the case of this clone: The antigen remains undetermined.

The CDR3 extends over 12 amino acids. Germline V gene lookup returns CDR1 WSHSY and CDR2 SAAADI. The V end was cut by 11 bases, the J end by 7 bases, with 17 bases between. The sequence was collected from a man between 18 and 29 years old in good health. J is TRBJ2-5 and V is TRBV10-2, with D maybe TRBD1 (5 bases). The specimen sequenced was naive CD8+ T cells sorted from blood. CDR3 nucleotide sequence: TGCGCCGGACAATTACCCGAAGGGACCCAGTACTTC. It is translated as CAGQLPEGTQYF.